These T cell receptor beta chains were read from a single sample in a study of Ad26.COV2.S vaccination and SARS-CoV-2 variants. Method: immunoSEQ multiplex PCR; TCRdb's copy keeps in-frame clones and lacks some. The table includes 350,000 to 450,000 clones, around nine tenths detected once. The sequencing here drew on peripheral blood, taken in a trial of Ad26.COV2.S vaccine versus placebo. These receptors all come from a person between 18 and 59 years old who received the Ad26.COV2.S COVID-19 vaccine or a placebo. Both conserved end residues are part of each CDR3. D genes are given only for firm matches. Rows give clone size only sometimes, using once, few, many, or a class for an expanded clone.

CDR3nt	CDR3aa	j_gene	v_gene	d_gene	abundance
TGTGCCAGCAGTTCCCAGTGGGGTAGCGGGAGGGTCGGGGAGCTGTTTTTT	CASSSQWGSGRVGELFF	TRBJ2-2	TRBV27	TRBD2	NA
TGTGCCACCAGCAGAGGGGAAGGGGACAATGAGCAGTTCTTC	CATSRGEGDNEQFF	TRBJ2-1	TRBV15	NA	NA
TGTGCCAGCAGTCCATCACGGACTAGCGGGATTTTATACGAGCAGTACTTC	CASSPSRTSGILYEQYF	TRBJ2-7	TRBV28	TRBD2	NA
TGTGCCAGCAGTTTAGTTAAAAGAGGGAATCAGCCCCAGCATTTT	CASSLVKRGNQPQHF	TRBJ1-5	TRBV28	NA	NA
TGTGCCAGCAGTGCTCGAAGTGGGAGCTCCTATAATTCACCCCTCCACTTT	CASSARSGSSYNSPLHF	TRBJ1-6	TRBV25-1	NA	NA
TGTGCCAGTAGTCCTCAGGGGACCGGGGAGCTGTTTTTT	CASSPQGTGELFF	TRBJ2-2	TRBV19	NA	once
TGTGCCAGCAGTGAGGTTGGAGTTGAGCAGTTCTTC	CASSEVGVEQFF	TRBJ2-1	TRBV2	NA	NA
TGTGCCAGCACTAGCGGGAGGCCCTACGAGCAGTACTTC	CASTSGRPYEQYF	TRBJ2-7	TRBV28	TRBD2	NA
TGCGCCAGCAGTGTGCGGGACAATGAGCAGTTCTTC	CASSVRDNEQFF	TRBJ2-1	TRBV5-1	NA	NA
TGTGCCAGCAGTGAAGCTGTACACCCGAGGGGAAACACCATATATTTT	CASSEAVHPRGNTIYF	TRBJ1-3	TRBV6-1	NA	NA
TGTGCCAGCAGTTTCCAACAGGGAGACTATGGCTACACCTTC	CASSFQQGDYGYTF	TRBJ1-2	TRBV27	NA	NA
TGTGCCAGCAGCAAGACTAGCGGGAGTTCTGATGAGCAGTTCTTC	CASSKTSGSSDEQFF	TRBJ2-1	TRBV9	TRBD2	NA
TGTGCCAGCAGCTTAGAAGGTTGGACAGGGGTTAATAGTGAAGCTTTCTTT	CASSLEGWTGVNSEAFF	TRBJ1-1	TRBV7-3	TRBD1	NA
TGTGCCAGCAGCCAAAGAGCGGGAGTTGACGGGGAGCTGTTTTTT	CASSQRAGVDGELFF	TRBJ2-2	TRBV3-1/TRBV3-2	TRBD2	NA
TGCGCCAGCAGCTCGAAGGTGGACTATGGCTACACCTTC	CASSSKVDYGYTF	TRBJ1-2	TRBV5-1	NA	NA
TGTGCCAGCAGCCAAGGGGAACTAGCGGGAGGTCAATACGAGTACAATGAGCAGTTCTTC	CASSQGELAGGQYEYNEQFF	TRBJ2-1	TRBV4-2	TRBD2	NA
TGTGCCAGCTCACCCGTGGGAACCGGGGAGCTGTTTTTT	CASSPVGTGELFF	TRBJ2-2	TRBV18	NA	NA
TGTGCCAGCAGCCAAGAAGGGACTAGCGGGAGGGCCGGGGAGACCCAGTACTTC	CASSQEGTSGRAGETQYF	TRBJ2-5	TRBV4-2	TRBD2	NA
TGTGCCAGAACTGCAGGGGGAAGCTACAATGAGCAGTTCTTC	CARTAGGSYNEQFF	TRBJ2-1	TRBV2	TRBD1	NA
TGTGCCAGCAGTTACGGTCGAGAGACCCAGTACTTC	CASSYGRETQYF	TRBJ2-5	TRBV6-2/TRBV6-3	NA	NA
TGTGCTAGCAGCTTAGGTTCAACCTGGGCTACAGATACGCAGTATTTT	CASSLGSTWATDTQYF	TRBJ2-3	TRBV7-7	NA	NA
TGTGCCAGCAGCTCATTCGACAGGGGCGGCTATGGCTACACCTTC	CASSSFDRGGYGYTF	TRBJ1-2	TRBV7-9	TRBD1	NA
TGTGCCAGCAGCTTAGTGGGGGGAGGTCAAACCGGGGAGCTGTTTTTT	CASSLVGGGQTGELFF	TRBJ2-2	TRBV7-8	NA	NA
TGTGCCAGCGCCCCCGGGTTGGAGCCCCAGCATTTT	CASAPGLEPQHF	TRBJ1-5	TRBV28	NA	NA
TGTGCCAGCAGCTTAGCCTCCGGGGCCGTCACAGATACGCAGTATTTT	CASSLASGAVTDTQYF	TRBJ2-3	TRBV7-2	NA	NA
TGTGCCATCTGGGAAGGGGGCTCGAGTTATGGCTACACCTTC	CAIWEGGSSYGYTF	TRBJ1-2	TRBV10-3	TRBD1	NA
TGTGCCAGCAGCGGACAGGGTCAGAACACTGAAGCTTTCTTT	CASSGQGQNTEAFF	TRBJ1-1	TRBV7-9	TRBD1	once
TGCGCCAGCAGCCAGTTTCCCTCTAGCGGTCGCTCCTACAATGAGCAGTTCTTC	CASSQFPSSGRSYNEQFF	TRBJ2-1	TRBV4-1	TRBD2	NA
TGTGCCAGTAGTACCCCAGGTAGGAGTAATGGCTACACCTTC	CASSTPGRSNGYTF	TRBJ1-2	TRBV19	NA	NA
TGCGCCAGCAGCCCGCCACTAGGCTCTTACGAGCAGTACTTC	CASSPPLGSYEQYF	TRBJ2-7	TRBV5-1	NA	NA
TGTGCCAGCAGCTTCGTAGCGGGGGGCTACAATGAGCAGTTCTTC	CASSFVAGGYNEQFF	TRBJ2-1	TRBV7-2	TRBD2	NA
TGTGCCAGCACCCAAAGCGGGAGGGAGTTCTTC	CASTQSGREFF	TRBJ2-1	TRBV28	TRBD2	once
TGTGCCAGCAGTTCAAGAAGCGGGAGCAATGAGCAGTTCTTC	CASSSRSGSNEQFF	TRBJ2-1	TRBV6-6	TRBD2	NA
TGTGCCAGCAGCCCACTTGGAGGAAGTCTCACTGAAGCTTTCTTT	CASSPLGGSLTEAFF	TRBJ1-1	TRBV3-1/TRBV3-2	NA	NA
TGTGCCAGCAGCTTAGACCCACTACTGGCCCACGAGCAGTACTTC	CASSLDPLLAHEQYF	TRBJ2-7	TRBV5-4	NA	NA
TGTGCCAGCAGCTTTTTTAGCGGGAGCACAGATACGCAGTATTTT	CASSFFSGSTDTQYF	TRBJ2-3	TRBV3-1/TRBV3-2	TRBD2	once
TGTGCCAGCAGCTTAGGCAGGGGCCTTGTCGGGGCCAACGTCCTGACTTTC	CASSLGRGLVGANVLTF	TRBJ2-6	TRBV7-6	NA	NA
TGTGCCAGCAGCTTAGGCGCCTGGTCGGGAGGGTACGAGCAGTACTTC	CASSLGAWSGGYEQYF	TRBJ2-7	TRBV7-6	TRBD2	once
TGCGCCAGCAGCTTCCCGGGGAGAGGTGGCTACACCTTC	CASSFPGRGGYTF	TRBJ1-2	TRBV5-1	NA	NA
TGTGCCAGCATGGGGACAAGGACCGCCGGGGAGCTGTTTTTT	CASMGTRTAGELFF	TRBJ2-2	TRBV28	NA	once
TGTGCCAGCAGCAAAGACAGAGCCTCAGAAGCTTTCTTT	CASSKDRASEAFF	TRBJ1-1	TRBV21-1	NA	NA
TGTGCCAGCTCACCGTCCGGACACCCCTACGAGCAGTACTTC	CASSPSGHPYEQYF	TRBJ2-7	TRBV18	NA	NA
TGCGCCAGCAGCTTGGGACGGGGGAGGAGTGAAAAACTGTTTTTT	CASSLGRGRSEKLFF	TRBJ1-4	TRBV5-1	NA	NA
TGTGCCAGCAGCCCATCGAGCGGGACCTACAATGAGCAGTTCTTC	CASSPSSGTYNEQFF	TRBJ2-1	TRBV9	TRBD2	NA
TGTGCCTGGAGTGTCGGGCAGGGGTATCAGCCCCAGCATTTT	CAWSVGQGYQPQHF	TRBJ1-5	TRBV30	NA	few